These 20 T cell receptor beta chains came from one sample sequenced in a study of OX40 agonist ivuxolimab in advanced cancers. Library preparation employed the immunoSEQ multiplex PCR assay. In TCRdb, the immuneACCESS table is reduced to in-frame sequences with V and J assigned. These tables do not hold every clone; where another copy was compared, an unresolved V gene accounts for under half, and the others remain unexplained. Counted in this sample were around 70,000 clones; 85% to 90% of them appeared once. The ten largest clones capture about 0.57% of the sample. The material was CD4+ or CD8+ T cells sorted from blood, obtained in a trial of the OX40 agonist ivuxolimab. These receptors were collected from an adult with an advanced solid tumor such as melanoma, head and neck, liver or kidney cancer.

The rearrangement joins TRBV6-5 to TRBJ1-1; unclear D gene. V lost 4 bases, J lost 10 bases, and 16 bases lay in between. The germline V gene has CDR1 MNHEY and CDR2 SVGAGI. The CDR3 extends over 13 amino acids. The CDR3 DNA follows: TGTGCCAGCAGTTCGATGACTCAAGGTAGAGCTTTCTTT. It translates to CASSSMTQGRAFF.

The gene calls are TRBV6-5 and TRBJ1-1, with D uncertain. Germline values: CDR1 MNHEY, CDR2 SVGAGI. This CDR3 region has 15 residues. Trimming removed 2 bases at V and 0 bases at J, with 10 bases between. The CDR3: CASSYKSLMNTEAFF. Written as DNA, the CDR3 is TGTGCCAGCAGTTACAAGAGTCTGATGAACACTGAAGCTTTCTTT.

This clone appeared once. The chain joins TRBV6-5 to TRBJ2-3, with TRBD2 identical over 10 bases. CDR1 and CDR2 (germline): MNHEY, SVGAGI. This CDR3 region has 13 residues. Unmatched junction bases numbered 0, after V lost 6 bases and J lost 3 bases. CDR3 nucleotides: TGTGCCAGCAGACTAGCGGGGACAGATACGCAGTATTTT. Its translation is CASRLAGTDTQYF.

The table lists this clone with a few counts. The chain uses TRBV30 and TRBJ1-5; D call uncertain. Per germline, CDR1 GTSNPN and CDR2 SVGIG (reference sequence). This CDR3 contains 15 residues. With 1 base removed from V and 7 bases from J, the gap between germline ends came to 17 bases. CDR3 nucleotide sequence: TGTGCCTGGAGTGGAGAGGGAAGGGCTGGACAGCCCCAGCATTTT. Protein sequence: CAWSGEGRAGQPQHF.

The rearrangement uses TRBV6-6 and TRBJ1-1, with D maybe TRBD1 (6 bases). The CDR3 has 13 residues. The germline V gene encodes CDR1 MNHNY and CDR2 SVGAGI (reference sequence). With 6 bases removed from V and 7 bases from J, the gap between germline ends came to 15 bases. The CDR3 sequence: CASRRRTDGEAFF. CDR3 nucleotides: TGTGCCAGCAGGCGAAGGACAGATGGTGAAGCTTTCTTT.

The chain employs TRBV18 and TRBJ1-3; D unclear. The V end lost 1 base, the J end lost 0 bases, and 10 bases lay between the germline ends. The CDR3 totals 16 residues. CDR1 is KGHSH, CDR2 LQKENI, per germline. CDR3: CASSPQATSSGNTIYF. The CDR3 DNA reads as TGTGCCAGCTCACCACAGGCAACCTCCTCTGGAAACACCATATATTTT.

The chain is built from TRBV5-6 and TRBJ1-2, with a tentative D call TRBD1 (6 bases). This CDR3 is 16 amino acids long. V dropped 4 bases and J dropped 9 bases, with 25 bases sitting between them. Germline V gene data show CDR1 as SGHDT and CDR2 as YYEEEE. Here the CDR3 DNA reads TGTGCCAGCAGCCTTGGGGGTAGCGGGGGCGCGAGAAGCTACACCTTC. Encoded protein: CASSLGGSGGARSYTF.

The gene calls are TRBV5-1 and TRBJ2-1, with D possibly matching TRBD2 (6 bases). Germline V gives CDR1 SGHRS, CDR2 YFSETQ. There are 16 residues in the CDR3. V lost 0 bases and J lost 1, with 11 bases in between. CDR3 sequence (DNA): TGCGCCAGCAGCTTGGGTCCGGGGGAATCCTACAATGAGCAGTTCTTC. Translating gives CASSLGPGESYNEQFF.

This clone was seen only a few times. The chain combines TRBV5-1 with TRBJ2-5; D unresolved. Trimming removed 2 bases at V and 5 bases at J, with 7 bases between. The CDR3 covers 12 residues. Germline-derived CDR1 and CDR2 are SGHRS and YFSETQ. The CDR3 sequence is CASSFSFETQYF. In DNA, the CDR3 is TGCGCCAGCAGCTTCAGCTTTGAGACCCAGTACTTC.

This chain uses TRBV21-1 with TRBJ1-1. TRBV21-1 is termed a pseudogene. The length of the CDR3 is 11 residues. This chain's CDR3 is CASSLGAEAFF. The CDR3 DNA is TGTGCCAGCAGCCTTGGCGCTGAAGCTTTCTTT.

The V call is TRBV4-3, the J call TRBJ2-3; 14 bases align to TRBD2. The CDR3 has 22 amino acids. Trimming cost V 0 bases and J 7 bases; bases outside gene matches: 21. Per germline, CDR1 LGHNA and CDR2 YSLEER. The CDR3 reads CASSQDPTPGLAGASHSYTQYF. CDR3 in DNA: TGCGCCAGCAGCCAAGATCCTACTCCGGGACTAGCGGGAGCGTCACACAGTTATACGCAGTATTTT.

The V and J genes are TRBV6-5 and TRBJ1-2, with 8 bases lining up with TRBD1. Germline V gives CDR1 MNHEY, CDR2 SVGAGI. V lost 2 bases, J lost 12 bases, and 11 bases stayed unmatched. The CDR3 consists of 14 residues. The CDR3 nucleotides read TGTGCCAGCAGTTACGGGGCGGCAGGGGGCGGCCACACCTTC. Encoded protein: CASSYGAAGGGHTF.

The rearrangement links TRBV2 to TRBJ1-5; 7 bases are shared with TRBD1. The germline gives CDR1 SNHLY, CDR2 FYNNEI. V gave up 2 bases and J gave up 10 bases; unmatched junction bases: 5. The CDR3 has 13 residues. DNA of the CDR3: TGTGCCAGCAGTGAACAGGGGGGAGCTCCCCAGCATTTT. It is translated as CASSEQGGAPQHF.

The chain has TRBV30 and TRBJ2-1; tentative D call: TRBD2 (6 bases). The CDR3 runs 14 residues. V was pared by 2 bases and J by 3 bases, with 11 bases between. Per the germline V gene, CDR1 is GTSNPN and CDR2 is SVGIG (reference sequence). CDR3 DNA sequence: TGTGCCTGGAGTTCATCAGCGGGCTACAATGAGCAGTTCTTC. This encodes CAWSSSAGYNEQFF.

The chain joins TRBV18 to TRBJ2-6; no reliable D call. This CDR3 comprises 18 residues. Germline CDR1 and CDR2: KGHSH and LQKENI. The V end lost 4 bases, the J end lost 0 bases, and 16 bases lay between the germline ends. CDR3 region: CASSQVSSYSSGANVLTF. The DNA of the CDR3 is TGTGCCAGCTCACAGGTCTCTAGTTATTCCTCTGGGGCCAACGTCCTGACTTTC.

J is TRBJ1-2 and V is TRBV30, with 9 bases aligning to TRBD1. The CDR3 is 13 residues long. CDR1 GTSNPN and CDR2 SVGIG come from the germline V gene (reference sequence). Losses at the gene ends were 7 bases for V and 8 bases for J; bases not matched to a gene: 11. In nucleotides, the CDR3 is TGTGCCTCAACTCCGGGACAGGGCTTGGGCTACACCTTC. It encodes CASTPGQGLGYTF.

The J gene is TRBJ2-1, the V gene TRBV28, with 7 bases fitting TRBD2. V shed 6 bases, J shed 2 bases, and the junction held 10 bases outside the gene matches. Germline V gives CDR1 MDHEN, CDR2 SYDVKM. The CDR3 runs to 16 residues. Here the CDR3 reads CASRGGASGPYNEQFF. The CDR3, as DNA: TGTGCCAGCAGGGGAGGGGCCAGCGGTCCCTACAATGAGCAGTTCTTC.

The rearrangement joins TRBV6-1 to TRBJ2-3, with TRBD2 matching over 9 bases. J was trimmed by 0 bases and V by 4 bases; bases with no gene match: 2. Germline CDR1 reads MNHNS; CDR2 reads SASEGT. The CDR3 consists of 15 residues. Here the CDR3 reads CASSALAGSTDTQYF. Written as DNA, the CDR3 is TGTGCCAGCAGTGCTCTAGCGGGGAGCACAGATACGCAGTATTTT.

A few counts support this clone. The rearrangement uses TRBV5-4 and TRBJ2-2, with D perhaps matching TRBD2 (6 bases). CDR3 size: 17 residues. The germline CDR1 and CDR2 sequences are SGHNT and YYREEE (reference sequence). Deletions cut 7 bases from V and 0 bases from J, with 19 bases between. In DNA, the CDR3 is TGTGCCAGCGGGTCTGGGACTCCACCGTCGAACACCGGGGAGCTGTTTTTT. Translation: CASGSGTPPSNTGELFF.

CDR3: CASSGETYEQYF. The CDR3 DNA reads TGTGCCAGCAGTGGGGAGACCTACGAGCAGTACTTC. The chain joins TRBV2 to TRBJ2-7, with D perhaps matching TRBD2 (5 bases). The germline V gene has CDR1 SNHLY and CDR2 FYNNEI. The CDR3 is made up of 12 amino acids. V was pared by 4 bases and J by 2 bases, with 6 bases between.